The TCR beta chain described here comes from a study of blood T cell repertoires in COVID-19. Study information: Both acute and convalescent COVID-19 samples were obtained from the United States, Italy and Spain.

Sequenced by immunoSEQ multiplex PCR; TCRdb stores in-frame clones only, minus some. The table includes about 480,000 clones, 80% to 90% detected once. Cohorts were determined from participant-reported clinical history. The V gene end was trimmed by 4 bases and the J gene end by 10 bases; junction bases not matched to a gene: 11. Germline assignment: CDR1 MGHDK and CDR2 SYGVNS. The CDR3 covers 16 residues. This chain connects TRBV25-1 to TRBJ1-6; 9 bases align to TRBD1. This clonotype originated in a woman aged 55-70 years who had recovered from COVID-19. The sequencing sample was made of PBMCs or T cells enriched from blood (not recorded which). CDR3 nucleotides: TGTGCCAGCAGTGTGGGGACAGGGACTATGCGATCACCCCTCCACTTT. Protein product: CASSVGTGTMRSPLHF.